This T cell receptor (beta chain) derives from a study of blood T cell repertoires in COVID-19. Germline V CDR1 and CDR2: DFQATT, SNEGSKA (reference sequence). V lost 5 bases and J 5 bases, leaving 6 bases between the germline ends. The CDR3 covers 11 residues. Only in-frame clones appear in the TCRdb table, and some are missing; sequencing was by immunoSEQ multiplex PCR. The profile shows fewer than 250,000 clones, around 91% of them singletons. The TCR sequence derives from a young man who had been exposed to COVID-19. The sample consisted of PBMCs or T cells enriched from blood (not recorded which). This chain joins TRBV20-1 and TRBJ2-2; D uncertain. The CDR3 DNA reads as TGCAGTGCTCACAAGACCGGGGAGCTGTTTTTT. Protein product: CSAHKTGELFF.